This is a list of T cell receptor beta chains from one sample in a study of OX40 agonist ivuxolimab in advanced cancers. The protocol was immunoSEQ multiplex PCR, while the TCRdb copy is restricted to in-frame clones and leaves out a portion. The table shows 70,000 to 90,000 clones, with about 90% occurring only once. Sequences were derived from CD4+ or CD8+ T cells sorted from blood, sampled in a trial of the OX40 agonist ivuxolimab. The receptors come from an adult with an advanced solid tumor such as melanoma, head and neck, liver or kidney cancer. Both conserved end residues are part of each CDR3. D genes are given only for firm matches. Clone size is shown for a subset of rows, as once, few, many or a class of expanded clone.

J gene	clone size	V gene	D gene	CDR3 DNA	CDR3 protein
TRBJ1-5	.	TRBV6-1	.	TGTGCCAGCAGCCAGAGGACAGCCAGCAATCAGCCCCAGCATTTT	CASSQRTASNQPQHF
TRBJ2-1	.	TRBV7-6	TRBD2	TGTGCCTCAAACAATCGGGGGGGATGGGGAGATGAGCAGTTCTTC	CASNNRGGWGDEQFF
TRBJ1-5	once	TRBV11-3	TRBD1	TGTGCCAGCAGCTCAGGGGGGAATCAGCCCCAGCATTTT	CASSSGGNQPQHF
TRBJ2-3	.	TRBV29-1	TRBD2	TGCAGCGTAGACGGCCGGGAGGGCCTCGATACGCAGTATTTT	CSVDGREGLDTQYF
TRBJ2-3	.	TRBV5-1	.	TGCGCCAGCAGCTTGGCGGATACGCAGTATTTT	CASSLADTQYF
TRBJ2-1	.	TRBV19	TRBD2	TGTGCCAGTAACCCCGGGACTATTGTACACGAGCAGTTCTTC	CASNPGTIVHEQFF
TRBJ2-7	.	TRBV6-5	.	TGTGCCAGCAGTTCAGACAGGACGAAAGGGTCCTACGAGCAGTACTTC	CASSSDRTKGSYEQYF
TRBJ2-5	.	TRBV2	.	TGTGCCAGCAGTGAAGGGGACACTTTTCTGACCCAGTACTTC	CASSEGDTFLTQYF
TRBJ1-2	.	TRBV4-1	.	TGCGCCAGCAGCCAAGGGACAGTATCCTCTATGGGCTACACCTTC	CASSQGTVSSMGYTF
TRBJ1-5	.	TRBV4-1	.	TGCGCCAGCAGCCAAGGTCCAGGGAACAATCAGCCCCAGCATTTT	CASSQGPGNNQPQHF
TRBJ2-3	.	TRBV30	.	TGTGCCTGGAGCGTACTTGGCACAGATACGCAGTATTTT	CAWSVLGTDTQYF
TRBJ2-7	.	TRBV27	.	TGTGCCAGCAAGTCTGGATCGTCGCGGGAGCAGTACTTC	CASKSGSSREQYF
TRBJ2-7	.	TRBV18	.	TGTGCCAGCTCACCACCAGGGCGGGCAAGAGGGAACGAGCAGTACTTC	CASSPPGRARGNEQYF
TRBJ2-1	.	TRBV30	.	TGTGCCTGGGGCCCGGGCCTGCTCTACAATGAGCAGTTCTTC	CAWGPGLLYNEQFF
TRBJ1-2	.	TRBV4-1	.	TGCGCCAGCAGCCAAGAGGGGGCTGGCTACACCTTC	CASSQEGAGYTF
TRBJ2-3	.	TRBV7-3	.	TGTGCCAGCAGCTTAATTGGGGGCACAGATACGCAGTATTTT	CASSLIGGTDTQYF
TRBJ2-7	.	TRBV4-1	TRBD2	TGCGCCAGCAGCCAGGATCTAGCGGGGGAGAACTACGAGCAGTACTTC	CASSQDLAGENYEQYF
TRBJ2-3	.	TRBV4-1	.	TGCGCCAGCAGCCAAGTTGGTACGCAGTATTTT	CASSQVGTQYF
TRBJ2-5	.	TRBV13	.	TGTGCCAGCAGCTTAAACAGCAGGGCTAGCGCAGAGACCCAGTACTTC	CASSLNSRASAETQYF
TRBJ2-2	.	TRBV6-6	.	TGTGCCAGCAGGGAACTAGTTTGGGAGCTGTTTTTT	CASRELVWELFF
TRBJ2-5	.	TRBV7-9	.	TGTGCCAGCAGCTTAGATAGCCGAATTGGGGGTCGACAAGAGACCCAGTACTTC	CASSLDSRIGGRQETQYF
TRBJ1-1	.	TRBV9	.	TGTGCCAGCAGCGTAGGGACGAACACTGAAGCTTTCTTT	CASSVGTNTEAFF
TRBJ2-3	.	TRBV6-5	.	TGTGCCAGCAGTTACTCGAGTCCAGATACGCAGTATTTT	CASSYSSPDTQYF
TRBJ1-2	once	TRBV28	.	TGTGCCAGCAGCCCACCCGGGGCAGGCTTTCTCTATGGCTACACCTTC	CASSPPGAGFLYGYTF
TRBJ1-5	.	TRBV2	.	TGTGCCAGCAGACGTGAGGGGCAGGGGTATCAGCCCCAGCATTTT	CASRREGQGYQPQHF
TRBJ1-3	.	TRBV27	.	TGTGCCAGCAGTTTAGGAGGGGTCCAGAACACCATATATTTT	CASSLGGVQNTIYF
TRBJ1-1	.	TRBV29-1	.	TGCAGCGTTGAAGACGAGACAGGAGTGAACACTGAAGCTTTCTTT	CSVEDETGVNTEAFF
TRBJ2-7	.	TRBV15	TRBD1	TGTGCCACCAGCAGAGGGGGGACAGGGGCTAACGAGCAGTACTTC	CATSRGGTGANEQYF
TRBJ2-2	.	TRBV28	.	TGTGCCAGCAGTTTGACAGGGAGGAGAAACACCGGGGAGCTGTTTTTT	CASSLTGRRNTGELFF
TRBJ2-1	once	TRBV13	TRBD2	TGTGCCAGCAGCCCCCTCGGGGCTAGCGGTAATGAGCAGTTCTTC	CASSPLGASGNEQFF
TRBJ1-2	.	TRBV13	.	TGTGCCAGCAGCGCAGACTCGGACAGCCACCTCTATGGCTACACCTTC	CASSADSDSHLYGYTF
TRBJ1-3	.	TRBV10-3	.	TGTGCCTCTGAAGGTACCTTCTCTGGAAACACCATATATTTT	CASEGTFSGNTIYF
TRBJ2-3	.	TRBV19	.	TGTGCCAGTAGTTGGGCTAGCACAGATACGCAGTATTTT	CASSWASTDTQYF
TRBJ1-3	once	TRBV4-2	.	TGTGCCAGCAGCCGCCGAATCGACCGAACCTCTGGAAACACCATATATTTT	CASSRRIDRTSGNTIYF
TRBJ2-3	once	TRBV30	TRBD2	TGTGCCTGGAGTGTAGGGACTAGCGTATCGGATACGCAGTATTTT	CAWSVGTSVSDTQYF
TRBJ2-1	.	TRBV11-2	.	TGTGCCAGCAGCTTAGTGAAGAATGAGCAGTTCTTC	CASSLVKNEQFF
TRBJ2-1	.	TRBV7-9	.	TGTGCCAGCAGCTTAGGACAGCCCAATGAGCAGTTCTTC	CASSLGQPNEQFF
TRBJ1-2	.	TRBV30	.	TGTGCCTGGAGTGTACGATTGCTAACTAACTATGGCTACACCTTC	CAWSVRLLTNYGYTF
TRBJ2-3	.	TRBV4-3	.	TGCGCCAGCAGCCAAGCACGGAGGTTCACAGATACGCAGTATTTT	CASSQARRFTDTQYF
TRBJ2-7	.	TRBV7-9	.	TGTGCCAGCAGCCTCGGGACCCACGAGCAGTACTTC	CASSLGTHEQYF
TRBJ2-1	.	TRBV13	TRBD2	TGTGCCAGCAGCTTAGATGGGACTAGCGGCTACAATGAGCAGTTCTTC	CASSLDGTSGYNEQFF
TRBJ2-3	.	TRBV6-6	.	TGTGCCAGCAGTTCCAACCCACCGGGGGAGTATTTT	CASSSNPPGEYF
TRBJ1-4	.	TRBV19	TRBD1	TGTGCCAGCACACCCTGGGGACAGGGGGCCGCTAATGAAAAACTGTTTTTT	CASTPWGQGAANEKLFF
TRBJ2-1	.	TRBV4-3	.	TGCGCCAGCAGCCACTCCCCAGGGTCCCACTCCTACAATGAGCAGTTCTTC	CASSHSPGSHSYNEQFF